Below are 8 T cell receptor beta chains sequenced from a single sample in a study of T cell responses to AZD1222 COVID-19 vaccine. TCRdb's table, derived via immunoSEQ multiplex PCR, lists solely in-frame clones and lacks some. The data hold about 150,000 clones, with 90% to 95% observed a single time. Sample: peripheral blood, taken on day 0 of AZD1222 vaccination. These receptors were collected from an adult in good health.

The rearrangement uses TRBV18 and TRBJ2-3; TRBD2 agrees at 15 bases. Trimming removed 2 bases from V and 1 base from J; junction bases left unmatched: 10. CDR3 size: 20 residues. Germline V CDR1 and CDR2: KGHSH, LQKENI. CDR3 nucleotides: TGTGCCAGCTCACCAGCAACCGGGACTAGCGGGAGGAGGCGCACAGATACGCAGTATTTT. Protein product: CASSPATGTSGRRRTDTQYF.

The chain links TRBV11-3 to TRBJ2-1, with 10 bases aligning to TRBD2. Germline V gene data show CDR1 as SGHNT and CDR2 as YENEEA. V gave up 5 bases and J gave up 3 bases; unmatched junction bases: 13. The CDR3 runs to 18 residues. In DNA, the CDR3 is TGTGCCAGCAGCCCACCAGGCTCTAGCGGGAGTTACTACAATGAGCAGTTCTTC. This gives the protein CASSPPGSSGSYYNEQFF. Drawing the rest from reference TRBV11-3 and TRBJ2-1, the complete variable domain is EAGVVQSPRYKIIEKKQPVAFWCNPISGHNTLYWYLQNLGQGPELLIRYENEEAVDDSQLPKDRFSAERLKGVDSTLKIQPAELGDSAVYLCASSPPGSSGSYYNEQFFGPGTRLTVL.

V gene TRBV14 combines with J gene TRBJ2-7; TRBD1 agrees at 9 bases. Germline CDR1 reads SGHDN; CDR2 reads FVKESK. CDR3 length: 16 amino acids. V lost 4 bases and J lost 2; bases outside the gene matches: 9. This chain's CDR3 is CASSRAGQGWTYEQYF. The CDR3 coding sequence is TGTGCCAGCAGCCGGGCGGGACAGGGATGGACCTACGAGCAGTACTTC.

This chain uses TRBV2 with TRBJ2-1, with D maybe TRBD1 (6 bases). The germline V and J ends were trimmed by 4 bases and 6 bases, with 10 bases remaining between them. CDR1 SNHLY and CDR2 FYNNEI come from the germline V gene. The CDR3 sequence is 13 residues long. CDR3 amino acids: CASSVVGGNEQFF. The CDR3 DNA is TGTGCCAGCAGTGTGGTAGGGGGCAATGAGCAGTTCTTC.

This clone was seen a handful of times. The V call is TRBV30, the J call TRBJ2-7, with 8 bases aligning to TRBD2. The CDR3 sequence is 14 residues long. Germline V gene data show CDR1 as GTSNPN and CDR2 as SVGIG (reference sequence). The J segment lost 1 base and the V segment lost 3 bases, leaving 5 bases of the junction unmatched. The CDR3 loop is CAWRELAESYEQYF. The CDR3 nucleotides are TGTGCCTGGAGAGAACTAGCGGAATCCTACGAGCAGTACTTC.

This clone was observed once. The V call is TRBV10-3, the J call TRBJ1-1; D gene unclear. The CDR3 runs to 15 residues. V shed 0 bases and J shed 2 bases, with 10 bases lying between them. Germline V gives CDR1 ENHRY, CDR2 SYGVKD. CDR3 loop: CAISESLYTNTEAFF. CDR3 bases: TGTGCCATCAGTGAGTCCCTGTATACTAACACTGAAGCTTTCTTT.

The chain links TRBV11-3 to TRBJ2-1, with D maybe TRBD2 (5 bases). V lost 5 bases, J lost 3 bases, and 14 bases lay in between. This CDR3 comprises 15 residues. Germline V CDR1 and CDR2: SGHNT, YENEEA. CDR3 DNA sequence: TGTGCCAGCAGCGCGAGGGTGGGAGTCTACAATGAGCAGTTCTTC. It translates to CASSARVGVYNEQFF.

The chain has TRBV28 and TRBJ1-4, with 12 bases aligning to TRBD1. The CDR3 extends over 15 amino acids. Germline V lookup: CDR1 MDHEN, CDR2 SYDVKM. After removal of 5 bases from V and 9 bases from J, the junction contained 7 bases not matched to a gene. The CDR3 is CASSPEGQGAKKLFF. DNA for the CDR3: TGTGCCAGCAGTCCGGAGGGACAGGGGGCGAAAAAACTGTTTTTT.